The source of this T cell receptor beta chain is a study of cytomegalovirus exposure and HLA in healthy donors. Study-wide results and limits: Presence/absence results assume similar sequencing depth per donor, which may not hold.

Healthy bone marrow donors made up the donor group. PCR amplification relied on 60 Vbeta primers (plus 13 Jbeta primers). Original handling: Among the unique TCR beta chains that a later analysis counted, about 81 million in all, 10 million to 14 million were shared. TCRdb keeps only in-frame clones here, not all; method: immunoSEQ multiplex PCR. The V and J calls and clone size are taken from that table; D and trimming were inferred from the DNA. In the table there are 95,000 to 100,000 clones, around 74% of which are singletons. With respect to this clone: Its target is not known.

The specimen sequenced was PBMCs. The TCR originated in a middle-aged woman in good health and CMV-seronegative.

CDR3 sequence reads: CATSRDVAYTGELFF. As DNA, the CDR3 is TGTGCCACCAGCAGAGATGTGGCCTACACCGGGGAGCTGTTTTTT. The chain links TRBV15 to TRBJ2-2; D call uncertain. Germline V gives CDR1 LNHNV, CDR2 YYDKDF (reference sequence). V lost 0 bases and J 3 bases, leaving 8 bases between the germline ends. This CDR3 has 15 amino acids.